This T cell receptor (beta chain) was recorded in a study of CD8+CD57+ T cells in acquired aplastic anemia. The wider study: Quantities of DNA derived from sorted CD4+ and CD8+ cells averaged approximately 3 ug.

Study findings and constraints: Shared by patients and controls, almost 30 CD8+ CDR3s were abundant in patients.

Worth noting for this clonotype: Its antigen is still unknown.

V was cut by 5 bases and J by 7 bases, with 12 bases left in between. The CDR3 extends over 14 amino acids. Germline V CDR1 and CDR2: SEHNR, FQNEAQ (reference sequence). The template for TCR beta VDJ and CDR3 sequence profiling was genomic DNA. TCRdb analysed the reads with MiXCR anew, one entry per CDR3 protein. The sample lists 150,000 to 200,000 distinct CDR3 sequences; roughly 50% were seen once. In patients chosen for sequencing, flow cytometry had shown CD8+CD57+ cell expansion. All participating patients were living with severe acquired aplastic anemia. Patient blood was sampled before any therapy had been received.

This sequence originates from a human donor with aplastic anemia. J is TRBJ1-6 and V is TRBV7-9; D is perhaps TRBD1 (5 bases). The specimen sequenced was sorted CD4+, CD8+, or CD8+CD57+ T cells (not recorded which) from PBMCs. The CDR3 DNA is TGTGCCAGCAGCATCGACAGCCTGAATTCACCCCTCCACTTT. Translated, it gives CASSIDSLNSPLHF. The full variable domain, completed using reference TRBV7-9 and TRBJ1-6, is DTGVSQNPRHKITKRGQNVTFRCDPISEHNRLYWYRQTLGQGPEFLTYFQNEAQLEKSRLLSDRFSAERPKGSFSTLEIQRTEQGDSAMYLCASSIDSLNSPLHFGNGTRLTVT.